One TCR beta chain is described in this entry. It was across several immunoSEQ plates that each subset's genomic DNA was evenly split. Measured with immunoSEQ multiplex PCR; TCRdb has only the in-frame clones, and not every one. The sample shows some 2,400,000 clones, approximately 96% of them seen only once. This entry comes from a study of shared clonotypes between healthy human individuals. Overall study: The study drew on a couple of women and a few men aged 18 to 49 as donors.

The V end lost 6 bases, the J end lost 4 bases, and 9 bases lay between the germline ends. The CDR3 runs 11 residues. Germline CDR1 reads DFQATT; CDR2 reads SNEGSKA (reference sequence). Input material: naive CD4+ T cells sorted from blood. Subset defined: CD45RA+ positively selected. The V call is TRBV20-1, the J call TRBJ2-5, with unresolved D. The TCR was taken from a man aged 18-30 years in good health. The CDR3: CSAPIGETQYF. The CDR3 DNA sequence: TGCAGTGCCCCCATAGGAGAGACCCAGTACTTC.